The 10 T cell receptor beta chains listed next were all sequenced from one sample in a study of control samples from healthy donors and cancer patients. Libraries were prepared by immunoSEQ multiplex PCR; TCRdb keeps only in-frame clonotypes and omits some of them. The repertoire holds 350,000 to 450,000 clones, with 90% as singletons. Sequencing input: PBMCs. The receptors derive from a man aged 35 to 55 with head and neck cancer.

The J gene is TRBJ2-7, the V gene TRBV20-1; D is undetermined. The germline V gene has CDR1 DFQATT and CDR2 SNEGSKA (reference sequence). The CDR3 consists of 11 residues. V was cut by 6 bases and J by 2 bases, with 8 bases left in between. CDR3 amino acids: CSASVAYEQYF. The DNA of the CDR3 is TGCAGTGCCTCCGTGGCCTACGAGCAGTACTTC.

V usage is TRBV6-2 or TRBV6-3 and J usage is TRBJ1-6; D is ambiguous. The germline gives CDR1 MNHEY, CDR2 SVGEGT. Trimming stripped 3 bases from V and 7 bases from J, with 13 bases between. The CDR3 contains 15 residues. CDR3 in amino acids: CASSYEGGTNSPLHF. Written as DNA, the CDR3 is TGTGCCAGCAGTTATGAGGGTGGTACCAATTCACCCCTCCACTTT.

J is TRBJ1-4 and V is TRBV3-1 (or the pseudogene TRBV3-2); D is ambiguous. This CDR3 comprises 13 residues. CDR1 LGHDT and CDR2 YNNKEL come from the germline V gene (reference sequence). Trimming removed 8 bases at V and 8 bases at J, with 15 bases between. The CDR3 sequence: CASPPPEGEKLFF. In nucleotides, the CDR3 is TGTGCCAGCCCGCCGCCTGAAGGGGAAAAACTGTTTTTT.

The chain links TRBV6-1 to TRBJ2-3; D call uncertain. Trimming left V 2 bases short and J 0 bases short, with 9 bases between. CDR3 size: 15 residues. Looked up from germline, CDR1 is MNHNS and CDR2 is SASEGT. CDR3 in amino acids: CASSEQTTSTDTQYF. CDR3 coding DNA: TGTGCCAGCAGTGAACAGACCACTAGCACAGATACGCAGTATTTT.

The J gene is TRBJ1-5, the V gene TRBV30; the D gene is possibly TRBD1 (5 bases). The CDR3 contains 18 residues. Trimming left V 2 bases short and J 0 bases short, with 20 bases between. Germline V CDR1 and CDR2: GTSNPN, SVGIG (reference sequence). The CDR3 sequence: CAWSPGTASLYSNQPQHF. CDR3 DNA sequence: TGTGCCTGGAGTCCTGGGACCGCTAGCCTTTATAGCAATCAGCCCCAGCATTTT.

Points on this clone: This CDR3 is also generated by other DNA sequences in the sample. The genes are TRBV5-6 and TRBJ2-2; no definite D call. Germline V gene lookup returns CDR1 SGHDT and CDR2 YYEEEE. This CDR3 region has 15 residues. Trimming removed 0 bases from V and 0 bases from J, with 6 bases in between. CDR3 bases: TGTGCCAGCAGCTTGGGACGTACGAACACCGGGGAGCTGTTTTTT. It specifies CASSLGRTNTGELFF.

J is TRBJ2-7 and V is TRBV9; 11 nucleotides line up with TRBD2. This CDR3 has 16 residues. J was trimmed by 7 bases and V by 0 bases; bases with no gene match: 9. Per the germline V gene, CDR1 is SGDLS and CDR2 is YYNGEE. Written as DNA, the CDR3 is TGTGCCAGCAGCGTAGGCGCTAGCGGGGGGTTGGAGGAGCAGTACTTC. Translated, it gives CASSVGASGGLEEQYF.

The chain has TRBV7-9 and TRBJ2-1; D is perhaps TRBD2 (5 bases). The germline V and J ends were trimmed by 4 bases and 0 bases, with 13 bases remaining between them. CDR1 SEHNR and CDR2 FQNEAQ come from the germline V gene (reference sequence). The CDR3 extends over 16 amino acids. CDR3 DNA: TGTGCCAGCAGCTCAACAGCGGAAAGCTCCTACAATGAGCAGTTCTTC. Encoded protein: CASSSTAESSYNEQFF.

V gene TRBV4-1 combines with J gene TRBJ1-5; a weak D match, TRBD1 (5 bases). There are 19 residues in the CDR3. V was pared by 1 base and J by 4 bases, with 23 bases between. Germline loops: CDR1 MGHRA, CDR2 YSYEKL. This chain's CDR3 is CASSQGGILPTVQNQPQHF. CDR3 bases: TGCGCCAGCAGCCAAGGGGGCATACTCCCAACGGTGCAGAATCAGCCCCAGCATTTT.

This clone turned up a few times. This chain links TRBV7-2 with TRBJ2-2, with 10 bases lining up with TRBD2. Per germline, CDR1 SGHTA and CDR2 FQGNSA. J was trimmed by 6 bases and V by 7 bases; bases with no gene match: 14. CDR3 length: 17 amino acids. The CDR3 DNA reads TGTGCCAGCACCCGCCCCAGCGGGGGGGCCTCCCCCGGGGAGCTGTTTTTT. It encodes CASTRPSGGASPGELFF. Using reference TRBV7-2 and TRBJ2-2 for the parts outside the CDR3, the full variable domain is GAGVSQSPSNKVTEKGKDVELRCDPISGHTALYWYRQSLGQGLEFLIYFQGNSAPDKSGLPSDRFSAERTGGSVSTLTIQRTQQEDSAVYLCASTRPSGGASPGELFFGEGSRLTVL.